This T cell receptor (beta chain) was captured in a study of blood T cell repertoires in COVID-19. Study overall: Some COVID-19 samples were acute and others convalescent; all came from the United States, Italy and Spain. PBMCs, B-cell-depleted T cells, or T cells provided the cDNA or gDNA that made up the material.

The CDR3 is 17 residues long. The germline V gene has CDR1 SGHVS and CDR2 FNYEAQ. Trimming took 5 bases from V and 0 from J, leaving 17 bases between them. In the study's own analysis: Amplification from reference gene primers served as the basis for estimated nucleated cell counts. Generated by immunoSEQ multiplex PCR, the TCRdb table keeps only in-frame clones and is missing some. The V and J calls and clone size come from that table; D and trimming were worked out from the DNA. In the table there are around 41,000 clones, about 88% of which are singletons. The TCR comes from a human donor in a cohort sampled during active COVID-19. The sequenced sample was peripheral blood. The chain is built from TRBV7-6 and TRBJ1-3, with D perhaps TRBD1 (6 bases). This CDR3 reads CASSPGVRGSSGNTIYF. The DNA of the CDR3 is TGTGCCAGCAGCCCAGGTGTTAGGGGGAGCTCTGGAAACACCATATATTTT. Full variable domain (rest looked up from reference TRBV7-6 and TRBJ1-3): GAGVSQSPRYKVTKRGQDVALRCDPISGHVSLYWYRQALGQGPEFLTYFNYEAQQDKSGLPNDRFSAERPEGSISTLTIQRTEQRDSAMYRCASSPGVRGSSGNTIYFGEGSWLTVV.